This entry describes one TCR beta chain. This entry is derived from a study of blood T cell repertoires in COVID-19. Sequenced by immunoSEQ multiplex PCR; TCRdb stores in-frame clones only, minus some. The data show approximately 190,000 clones, under 90% seen once. J lost 2 bases, V lost 6 bases, and 4 bases had no gene match. The germline V gene has CDR1 LNHDA and CDR2 SQIVND (reference sequence). The CDR3 totals 14 residues. The specimen was peripheral blood. This TCR was sampled from a human donor in a cohort sampled during active COVID-19. This chain links TRBV19 with TRBJ1-5; 7 bases match TRBD1. For the CDR3, the DNA is TGTGCCAGTAGATTAGACAGGGGCAATCAGCCCCAGCATTTT. Protein sequence: CASRLDRGNQPQHF.